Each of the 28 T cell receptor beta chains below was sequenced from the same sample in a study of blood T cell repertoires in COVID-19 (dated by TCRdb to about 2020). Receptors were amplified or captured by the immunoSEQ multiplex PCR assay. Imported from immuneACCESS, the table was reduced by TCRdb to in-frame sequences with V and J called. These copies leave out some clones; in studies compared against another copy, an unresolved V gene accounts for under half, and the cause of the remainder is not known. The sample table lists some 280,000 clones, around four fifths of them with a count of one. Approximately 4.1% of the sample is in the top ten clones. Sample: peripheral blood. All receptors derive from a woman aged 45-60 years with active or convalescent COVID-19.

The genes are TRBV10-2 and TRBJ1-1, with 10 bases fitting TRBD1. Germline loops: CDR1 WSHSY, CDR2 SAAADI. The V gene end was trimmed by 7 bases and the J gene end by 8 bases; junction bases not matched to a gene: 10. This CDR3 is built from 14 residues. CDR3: CASTGDRGAREAFF. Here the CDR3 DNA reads TGCGCCAGCACTGGGGACAGGGGAGCCCGAGAAGCTTTCTTT.

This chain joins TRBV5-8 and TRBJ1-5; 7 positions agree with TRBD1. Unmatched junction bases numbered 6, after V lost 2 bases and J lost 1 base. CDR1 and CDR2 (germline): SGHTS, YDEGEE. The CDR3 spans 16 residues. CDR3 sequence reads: CASSFGQVLSNQPQHF. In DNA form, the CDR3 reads TGTGCCAGCAGCTTTGGACAGGTTTTAAGCAATCAGCCCCAGCATTTT. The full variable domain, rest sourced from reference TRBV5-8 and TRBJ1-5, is EAGVTQSPTHLIKTRGQQATLRCSPISGHTSVYWYQQALGLGLQFLLWYDEGEERNRGNFPPRFSGRQFPNYSSELNVNALELEDSALYLCASSFGQVLSNQPQHFGDGTRLSIL.

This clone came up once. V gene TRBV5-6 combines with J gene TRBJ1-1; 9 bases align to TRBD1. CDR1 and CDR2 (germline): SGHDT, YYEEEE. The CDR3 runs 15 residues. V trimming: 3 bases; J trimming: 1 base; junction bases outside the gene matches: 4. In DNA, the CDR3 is TGTGCCAGCAGCTCGCCGGGACAGGGGAACACTGAAGCTTTCTTT. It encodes CASSSPGQGNTEAFF.

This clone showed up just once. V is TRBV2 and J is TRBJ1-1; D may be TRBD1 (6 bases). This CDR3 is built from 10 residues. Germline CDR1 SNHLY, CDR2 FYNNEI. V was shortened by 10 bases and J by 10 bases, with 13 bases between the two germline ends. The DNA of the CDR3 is TGTGCCATACACAGGGTAGGAGCTTTCTTT. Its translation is CAIHRVGAFF.

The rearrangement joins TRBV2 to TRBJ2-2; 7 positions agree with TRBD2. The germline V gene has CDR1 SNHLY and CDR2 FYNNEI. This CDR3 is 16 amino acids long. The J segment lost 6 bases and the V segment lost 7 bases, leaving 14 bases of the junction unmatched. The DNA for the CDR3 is TGTGCCAGCAAATTCGGTTTACTAGCGAGATCCGGGGAGCTGTTTTTT. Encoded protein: CASKFGLLARSGELFF.

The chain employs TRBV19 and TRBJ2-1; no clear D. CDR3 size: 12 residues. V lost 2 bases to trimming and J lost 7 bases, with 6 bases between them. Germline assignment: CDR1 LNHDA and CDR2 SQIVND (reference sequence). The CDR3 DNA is TGTGCCAGTAGTATATACTATAATGAGCAGTTCTTC. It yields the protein CASSIYYNEQFF.

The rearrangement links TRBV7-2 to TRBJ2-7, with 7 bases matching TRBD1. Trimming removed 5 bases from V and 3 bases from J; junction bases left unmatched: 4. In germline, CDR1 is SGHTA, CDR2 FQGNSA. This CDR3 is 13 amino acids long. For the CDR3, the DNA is TGTGCCAGCAGCCGGGACAGCGACTACGAGCAGTACTTC. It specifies CASSRDSDYEQYF. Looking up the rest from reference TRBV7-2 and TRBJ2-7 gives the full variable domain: GAGVSQSPSNKVTEKGKDVELRCDPISGHTALYWYRQSLGQGLEFLIYFQGNSAPDKSGLPSDRFSAERTGGSVSTLTIQRTQQEDSAVYLCASSRDSDYEQYFGPGTRLTVT.

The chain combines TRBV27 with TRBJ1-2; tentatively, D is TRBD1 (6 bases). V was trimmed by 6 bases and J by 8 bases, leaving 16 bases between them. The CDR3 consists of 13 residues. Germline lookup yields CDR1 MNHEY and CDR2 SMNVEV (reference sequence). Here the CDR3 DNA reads TGTGCCAGCAGGCCCTACGGGACATCCGGCTACACCTTC. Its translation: CASRPYGTSGYTF.

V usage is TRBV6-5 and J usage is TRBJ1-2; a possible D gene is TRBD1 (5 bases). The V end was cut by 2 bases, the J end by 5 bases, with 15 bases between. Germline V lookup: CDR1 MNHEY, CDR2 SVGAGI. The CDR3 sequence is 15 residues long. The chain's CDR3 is CASSYLARKGYGYTF. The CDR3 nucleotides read TGTGCCAGCAGTTACCTCGCCAGGAAGGGGTATGGCTACACCTTC.

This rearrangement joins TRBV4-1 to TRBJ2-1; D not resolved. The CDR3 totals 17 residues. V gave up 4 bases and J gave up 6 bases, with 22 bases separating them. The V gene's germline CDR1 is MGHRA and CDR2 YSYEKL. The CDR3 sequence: CASSLSRWWQNRNEQFF. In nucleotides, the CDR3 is TGCGCCAGCAGCCTATCGAGGTGGTGGCAGAACCGCAATGAGCAGTTCTTC.

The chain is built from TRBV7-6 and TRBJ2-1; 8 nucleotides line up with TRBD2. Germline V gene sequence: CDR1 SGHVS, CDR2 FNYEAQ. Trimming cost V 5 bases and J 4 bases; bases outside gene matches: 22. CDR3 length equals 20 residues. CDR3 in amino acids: CASSPWGTREGDLGYNEQFF. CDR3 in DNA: TGTGCCAGCAGCCCCTGGGGGACTAGAGAGGGGGACCTTGGTTACAATGAGCAGTTCTTC.

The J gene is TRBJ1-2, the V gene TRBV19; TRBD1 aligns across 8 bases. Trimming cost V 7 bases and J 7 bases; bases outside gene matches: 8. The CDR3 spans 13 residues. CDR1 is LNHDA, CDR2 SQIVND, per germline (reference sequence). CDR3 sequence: CASTPQGVLGYTF. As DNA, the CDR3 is TGTGCCAGTACCCCACAGGGGGTTCTTGGCTACACCTTC.

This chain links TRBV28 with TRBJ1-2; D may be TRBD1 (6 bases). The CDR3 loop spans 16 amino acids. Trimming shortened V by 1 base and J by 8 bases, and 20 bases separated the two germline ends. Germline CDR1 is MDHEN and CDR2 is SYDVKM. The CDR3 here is CASSLFGTLKWRGYTF. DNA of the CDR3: TGTGCCAGCAGTTTATTCGGGACACTCAAATGGAGAGGCTACACCTTC.

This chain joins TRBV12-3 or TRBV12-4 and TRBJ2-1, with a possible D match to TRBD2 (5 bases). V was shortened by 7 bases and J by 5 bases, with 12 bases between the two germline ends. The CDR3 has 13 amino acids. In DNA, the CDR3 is TGTGCCAGCACCCCTCCCGGGGACAATGAGCAGTTCTTC. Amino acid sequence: CASTPPGDNEQFF.

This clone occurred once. CDR3 bases: TGTGCCAGCAGCGGGGCAGGGGGCTCGAACACTGAAGCTTTCTTT. It encodes CASSGAGGSNTEAFF. V usage is TRBV9 and J usage is TRBJ1-1, with 8 bases identical to TRBD1. V trimming: 3 bases; J trimming: 1 base; junction bases outside the gene matches: 5. From germline, CDR1 is SGDLS and CDR2 YYNGEE. The CDR3 length is 15 residues. The full variable domain, completed using reference TRBV9 and TRBJ1-1, is DSGVTQTPKHLITATGQRVTLRCSPRSGDLSVYWYQQSLDQGLQFLIQYYNGEERAKGNILERFSAQQFPDLHSELNLSSLELGDSALYFCASSGAGGSNTEAFFGQGTRLTVV.

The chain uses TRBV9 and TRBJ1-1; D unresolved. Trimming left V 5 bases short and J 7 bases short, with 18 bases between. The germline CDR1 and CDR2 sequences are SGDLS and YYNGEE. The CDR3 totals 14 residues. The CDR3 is CASRRPGEAIEAFF. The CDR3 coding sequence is TGTGCCAGCAGAAGGCCAGGCGAAGCTATTGAAGCTTTCTTT.

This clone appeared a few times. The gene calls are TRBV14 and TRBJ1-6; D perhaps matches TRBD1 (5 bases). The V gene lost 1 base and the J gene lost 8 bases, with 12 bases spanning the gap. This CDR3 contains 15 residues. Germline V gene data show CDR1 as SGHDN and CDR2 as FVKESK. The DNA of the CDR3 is TGTGCCAGCAGCCAAGGGAGGGGCGGGTATTCACCCCTCCACTTT. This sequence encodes CASSQGRGGYSPLHF.

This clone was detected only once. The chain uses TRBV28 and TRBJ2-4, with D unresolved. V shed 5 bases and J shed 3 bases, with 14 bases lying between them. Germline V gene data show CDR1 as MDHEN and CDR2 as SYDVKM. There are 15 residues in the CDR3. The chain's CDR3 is CASSPYQSGKNIQYF. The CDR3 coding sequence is TGTGCCAGCAGTCCGTACCAGTCGGGCAAAAACATTCAGTACTTC.

The CDR3 loop is CASKVEGGVGGYTF. DNA for the CDR3: TGTGCCAGCAAGGTTGAAGGGGGAGTAGGTGGCTACACCTTC. The chain employs TRBV2 and TRBJ1-2, with TRBD1 as a possible D gene (6 bases). The CDR3 is 14 amino acids. Germline values: CDR1 SNHLY, CDR2 FYNNEI. V was clipped by 7 bases and J by 7 bases, with 19 bases between them.

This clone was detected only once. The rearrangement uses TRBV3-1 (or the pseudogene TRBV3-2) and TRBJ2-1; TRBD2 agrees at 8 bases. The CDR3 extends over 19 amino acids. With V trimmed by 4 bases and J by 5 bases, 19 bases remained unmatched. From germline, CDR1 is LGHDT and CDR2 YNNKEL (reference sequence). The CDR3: CASSRGTGLVEIGDNEQFF. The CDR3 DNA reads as TGTGCCAGCAGCCGCGGCACGGGACTAGTTGAGATTGGGGACAATGAGCAGTTCTTC.

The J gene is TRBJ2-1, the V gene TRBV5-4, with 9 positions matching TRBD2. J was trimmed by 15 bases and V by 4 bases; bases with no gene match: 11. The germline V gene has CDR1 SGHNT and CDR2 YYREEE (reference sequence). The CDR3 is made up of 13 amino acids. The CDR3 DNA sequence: TGTGCCAGCAGCCCGACCTTAGCGGGAGAGAGGTTCTTC. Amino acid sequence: CASSPTLAGERFF.

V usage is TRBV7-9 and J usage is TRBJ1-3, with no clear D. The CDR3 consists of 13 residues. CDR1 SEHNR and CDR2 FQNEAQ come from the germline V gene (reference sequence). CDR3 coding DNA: TGTGGCCGTCCATCGGTCTCTGGAAACACCATATATTTT. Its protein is CGRPSVSGNTIYF.

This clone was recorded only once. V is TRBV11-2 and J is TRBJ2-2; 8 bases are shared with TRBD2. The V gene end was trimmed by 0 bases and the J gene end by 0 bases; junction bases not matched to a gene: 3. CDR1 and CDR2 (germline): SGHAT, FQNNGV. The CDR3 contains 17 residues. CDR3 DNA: TGTGCCAGCAGCTTAGATGGAGCGGGAGCGAACACCGGGGAGCTGTTTTTT. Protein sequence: CASSLDGAGANTGELFF.

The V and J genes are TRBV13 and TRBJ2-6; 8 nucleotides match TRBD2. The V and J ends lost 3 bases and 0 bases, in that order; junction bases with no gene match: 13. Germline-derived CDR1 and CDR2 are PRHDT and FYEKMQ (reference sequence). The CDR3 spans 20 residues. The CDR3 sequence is CASSFLPAGEGSSGANVLTF. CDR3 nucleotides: TGTGCCAGCAGCTTTTTACCAGCGGGAGAGGGGAGCTCTGGGGCCAACGTCCTGACTTTC. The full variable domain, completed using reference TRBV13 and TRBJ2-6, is AAGVIQSPRHLIKEKRETATLKCYPIPRHDTVYWYQQGPGQDPQFLISFYEKMQSDKGSIPDRFSAQQFSDYHSELNMSSLELGDSALYFCASSFLPAGEGSSGANVLTFGAGSRLTVL.

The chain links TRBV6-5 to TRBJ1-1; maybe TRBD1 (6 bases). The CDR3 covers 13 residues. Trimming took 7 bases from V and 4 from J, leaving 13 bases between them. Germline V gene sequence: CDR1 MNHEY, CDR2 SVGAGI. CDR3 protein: CASTPRGGTEAFF. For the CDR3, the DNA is TGTGCCAGCACCCCCAGGGGTGGCACTGAAGCTTTCTTT.

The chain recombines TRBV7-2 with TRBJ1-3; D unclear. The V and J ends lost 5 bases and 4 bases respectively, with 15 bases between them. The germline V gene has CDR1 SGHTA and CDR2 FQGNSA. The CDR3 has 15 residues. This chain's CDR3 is CASSLGSSHGNTIYF. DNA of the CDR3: TGTGCCAGCAGCCTAGGGTCGTCACACGGAAACACCATATATTTT.

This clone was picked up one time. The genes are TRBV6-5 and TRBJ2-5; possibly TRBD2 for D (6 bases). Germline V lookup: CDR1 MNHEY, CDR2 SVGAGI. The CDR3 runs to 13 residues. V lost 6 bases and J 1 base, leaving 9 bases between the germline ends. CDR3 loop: CASRAGPQETQYF. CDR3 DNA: TGTGCCAGCAGAGCGGGCCCCCAAGAGACCCAGTACTTC.

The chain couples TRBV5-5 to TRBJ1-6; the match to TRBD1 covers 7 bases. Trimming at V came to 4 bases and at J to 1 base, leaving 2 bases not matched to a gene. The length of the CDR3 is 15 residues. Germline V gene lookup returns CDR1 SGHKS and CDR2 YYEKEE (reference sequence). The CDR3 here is CASSPQGSYNSPLHF. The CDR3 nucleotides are TGTGCCAGCAGCCCACAGGGGTCCTATAATTCACCCCTCCACTTT. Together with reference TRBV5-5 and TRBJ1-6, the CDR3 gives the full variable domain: DAGVTQSPTHLIKTRGQQVTLRCSPISGHKSVSWYQQVLGQGPQFIFQYYEKEERGRGNFPDRFSARQFPNYSSELNVNALLLGDSALYLCASSPQGSYNSPLHFGNGTRLTVT.